Listed here are 20 T cell receptor beta chains from one sample, sequenced in a study of PD-1 blockade in classical Hodgkin lymphoma. Using immunoSEQ multiplex PCR, the repertoire was profiled, and TCRdb retains in-frame clones only, with some absent. The sample carries roughly 50,000 clones, 90% recorded once. Time point: cycle 4 day 1 (C4D1), after five to seven weeks of nivolumab. In every patient, relapse followed autologous stem cell transplantation, while exposure to brentuximab vedotin differed. The material sequenced was peripheral blood mononuclear cells (PBMCs), taken before the fourth cycle of nivolumab. The receptors come from a human donor with classical Hodgkin lymphoma.

The CDR3 coding sequence is TGTGCCAGCTCACCGCTCCAAGGGACTAGAAGCGCCTACGAGCAGTACTTC. Residues: CASSPLQGTRSAYEQYF. V is TRBV18 and J is TRBJ2-7; 8 bases map to TRBD2. Germline values: CDR1 KGHSH, CDR2 LQKENI. This CDR3 region has 17 residues. The V and J ends lost 3 bases and 2 bases, in that order; junction bases with no gene match: 12.

V usage is TRBV23-1 and J usage is TRBJ2-7; 7 nucleotides match TRBD1. TRBV23-1 is an ORF for which the function is uncertain. Losses at the gene ends were 8 bases for V and 3 bases for J; bases not matched to a gene: 7. The CDR3 is made up of 13 amino acids. The CDR3 DNA reads TGCGCCAGCCGGCCGGGACAGTTCTACGAGCAGTACTTC. Translated, it gives CASRPGQFYEQYF.

The chain links TRBV4-1 to TRBJ1-4, with D unclear. CDR1 and CDR2 (germline): MGHRA, YSYEKL. This CDR3 contains 15 residues. Trimming shortened V by 0 bases and J by 5 bases, and 10 bases separated the two germline ends. DNA of the CDR3: TGCGCCAGCAGCCAAGAGACTACCCGAAATGAAAAACTGTTTTTT. It specifies CASSQETTRNEKLFF.

The chain uses TRBV5-1 and TRBJ1-4, with a tentative D call TRBD1 (5 bases). Germline assignment: CDR1 SGHRS and CDR2 YFSETQ. This CDR3 is 14 amino acids long. The V gene lost 4 bases and the J gene lost 8 bases, with 15 bases spanning the gap. The CDR3 sequence is CASSTRVGDEKLFF. As DNA, the CDR3 is TGCGCCAGCAGCACCCGTGTCGGGGACGAAAAACTGTTTTTT.

The chain combines TRBV4-2 with TRBJ2-3; D is possibly TRBD2 (6 bases). Per the germline V gene, CDR1 is LGHNA and CDR2 is YNFKEQ. V lost 8 bases, J lost 2 bases, and 14 bases lay in between. This CDR3 spans 14 amino acids. CDR3 bases: TGTGCCAGCGGTGGGACTTACCCCACAGATACGCAGTATTTT. Protein product: CASGGTYPTDTQYF.

The rearrangement uses TRBV7-8 and TRBJ2-5; TRBD1 is a possible D gene (6 bases). Trimming took off 7 bases at V and 7 bases at J, with 19 bases between the two ends. The CDR3 runs to 14 residues. Germline lookup yields CDR1 SGHVS and CDR2 FQNEAQ. As DNA, the CDR3 is TGTGCCAGCAACAACCGGGACACCCTTGGGACCCAGTACTTC. This codes for CASNNRDTLGTQYF.

The chain joins TRBV19 to TRBJ1-1; D perhaps matches TRBD1 (5 bases). Germline values: CDR1 LNHDA, CDR2 SQIVND (reference sequence). The CDR3 contains 14 residues. Between the trimmed V and J ends, which lost 2 bases and 4 bases, there was a span of 11 bases. The CDR3 spells CASSIRRGVTEAFF. CDR3 DNA: TGTGCCAGTAGTATAAGAAGGGGAGTCACTGAAGCTTTCTTT.

The gene calls are TRBV15 and TRBJ2-7; D is unresolved. V gave up 5 bases and J gave up 4 bases, with 12 bases separating them. The CDR3 extends over 13 amino acids. Germline CDR1 reads LNHNV; CDR2 reads YYDKDF (reference sequence). The CDR3 here is CATSYLGMYEQYF. The CDR3 DNA follows: TGTGCCACCAGCTACCTAGGAATGTACGAGCAGTACTTC.

The V call is TRBV11-3, the J call TRBJ2-5, with D perhaps assigned TRBD1 or TRBD2 (5 bases each). V dropped 1 base and J dropped 5 bases, with 14 bases sitting between them. The CDR3 loop spans 15 amino acids. The V gene's germline CDR1 is SGHNT and CDR2 YENEEA. This CDR3 reads CASSLGAGSRETQYF. DNA of the CDR3: TGTGCCAGCAGCTTAGGGGCAGGGAGTCGGGAGACCCAGTACTTC.

V and J are TRBV5-1 and TRBJ1-1; 9 nucleotides line up with TRBD1. V dropped 3 bases and J dropped 6; count of bases not matched to a gene: 9. The CDR3 is made up of 15 amino acids. Germline V gene sequence: CDR1 SGHRS, CDR2 YFSETQ. The chain's CDR3 is CASSSEGQGRAEAFF. DNA of the CDR3: TGCGCCAGCAGCTCAGAGGGACAGGGAAGGGCTGAAGCTTTCTTT. Filled out from reference TRBV5-1 and TRBJ1-1, the complete variable domain reads KAGVTQTPRYLIKTRGQQVTLSCSPISGHRSVSWYQQTPGQGLQFLFEYFSETQRNKGNFPGRFSGRQFSNSRSEMNVSTLELGDSALYLCASSSEGQGRAEAFFGQGTRLTVV.

Written as DNA, the CDR3 is TGTGCCAGCAGTACAGGGGAGCGCACTGAAGCTTTCTTT. Its translation: CASSTGERTEAFF. The chain employs TRBV2 and TRBJ1-1; 7 bases line up with TRBD1. The length of the CDR3 is 13 residues. V gave up 5 bases and J gave up 4 bases; unmatched junction bases: 4. Germline-derived CDR1 and CDR2 are SNHLY and FYNNEI.

This sequence joins TRBV7-3 and TRBJ2-2, with D maybe TRBD2 (6 bases). The V and J ends lost 2 bases and 5 bases respectively, with 12 bases between them. Per germline, CDR1 SGHTA and CDR2 FQGTGA. The CDR3 has 15 amino acids. In DNA form, the CDR3 reads TGTGCCAGCAGCTTAGGACCCGCGGGAACCGGGGAGCTGTTTTTT. Translating it yields CASSLGPAGTGELFF.

The chain links TRBV25-1 to TRBJ2-2, with D possibly TRBD1 on 6 matching bases. V lost 2 bases, J lost 13 bases, and 11 bases lay in between. Germline V gene lookup returns CDR1 MGHDK and CDR2 SYGVNS. This CDR3 has 12 amino acids. CDR3: CASSEPGHRLFF. CDR3 nucleotides: TGTGCCAGCAGTGAACCGGGACACCGGCTGTTTTTT.

The J gene is TRBJ1-1, the V gene TRBV28, with unresolved D. CDR3 length: 12 amino acids. V was shortened by 10 bases and J by 1 base, with 10 bases between the two germline ends. CDR1 is MDHEN and CDR2 is SYDVKM in the germline V gene. CDR3 DNA: TGTGCCACCTACCCCCGGAACACTGAAGCTTTCTTT. Translated: CATYPRNTEAFF. The full variable domain, completed using reference TRBV28 and TRBJ1-1, is DVKVTQSSRYLVKRTGEKVFLECVQDMDHENMFWYRQDPGLGLRLIYFSYDVKMKEKGDIPEGYSVSREKKERFSLILESASTNQTSMYLCATYPRNTEAFFGQGTRLTVV.

The genes are TRBV5-1 and TRBJ2-5, with D hard to call. V was trimmed by 0 bases and J by 5 bases, leaving 11 bases between them. CDR3 length: 14 residues. Per germline, CDR1 SGHRS and CDR2 YFSETQ. The CDR3 DNA follows: TGCGCCAGCAGCTTGGAAGGGAATATGGAGACCCAGTACTTC. It is translated as CASSLEGNMETQYF.

The chain is built from TRBV27 and TRBJ2-3; no firm D call. CDR1 is MNHEY, CDR2 SMNVEV, per germline (reference sequence). This CDR3 is 16 amino acids long. Trimming pared 4 bases from V and 4 bases from J, leaving 18 bases between. Written as DNA, the CDR3 is TGTGCCAGCAGTTCGCCACACCTGCGCGGTTCAGATACGCAGTATTTT. It is translated as CASSSPHLRGSDTQYF.

The V and J genes are TRBV27 and TRBJ1-1, with 9 bases fitting TRBD1. CDR3 length equals 14 residues. V was clipped by 4 bases and J by 7 bases; unmatched bases: 7. CDR1 is MNHEY, CDR2 SMNVEV, per germline (reference sequence). The CDR3, as DNA: TGTGCCAGCAGTTCAGTCCCGGGACAGGGTGAAGCTTTCTTT. Translation gives CASSSVPGQGEAFF.

The chain joins TRBV6-1 to TRBJ2-7, with TRBD2 matching 7 bases. The CDR3 loop spans 14 amino acids. In germline, CDR1 is MNHNS, CDR2 SASEGT. The V gene end was trimmed by 5 bases and the J gene end by 4 bases; junction bases not matched to a gene: 8. The CDR3 nucleotides are TGTGCCAGCAGTAGGGCGGGAGTTGTTTACGAGCAGTACTTC. Amino acid sequence: CASSRAGVVYEQYF.

This chain uses TRBV6-6 with TRBJ2-5; the match to TRBD1 covers 8 bases. Looked up from germline, CDR1 is MNHNY and CDR2 is SVGAGI (reference sequence). V gave up 4 bases and J gave up 1 base; unmatched junction bases: 8. The CDR3 is made up of 16 amino acids. The CDR3 region has the DNA TGTGCCAGCAGTTCCCTCGGACAGGGACCCCAAGAGACCCAGTACTTC. Translating gives CASSSLGQGPQETQYF.

The rearrangement joins TRBV7-9 to TRBJ1-2; D might be TRBD1 (6 bases). Germline lookup yields CDR1 SEHNR and CDR2 FQNEAQ (reference sequence). This CDR3 spans 15 amino acids. With 4 bases removed from V and 5 bases from J, the gap between germline ends came to 17 bases. The CDR3 loop is CASSSMDSPQYGYTF. The CDR3 DNA is TGTGCCAGCAGCTCGATGGACAGCCCACAGTATGGCTACACCTTC. Drawing the rest from reference TRBV7-9 and TRBJ1-2, the complete variable domain is DTGVSQNPRHKITKRGQNVTFRCDPISEHNRLYWYRQTLGQGPEFLTYFQNEAQLEKSRLLSDRFSAERPKGSFSTLEIQRTEQGDSAMYLCASSSMDSPQYGYTFGSGTRLTVV.